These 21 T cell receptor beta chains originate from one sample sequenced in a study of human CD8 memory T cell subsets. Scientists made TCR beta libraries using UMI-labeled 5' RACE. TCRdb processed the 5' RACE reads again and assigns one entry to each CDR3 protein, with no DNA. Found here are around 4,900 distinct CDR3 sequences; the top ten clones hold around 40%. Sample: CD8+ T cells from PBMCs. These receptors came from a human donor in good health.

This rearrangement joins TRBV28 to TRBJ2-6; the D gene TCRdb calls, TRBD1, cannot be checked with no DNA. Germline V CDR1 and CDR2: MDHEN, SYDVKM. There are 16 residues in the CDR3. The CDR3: CASSWGTLSGANVLTF.

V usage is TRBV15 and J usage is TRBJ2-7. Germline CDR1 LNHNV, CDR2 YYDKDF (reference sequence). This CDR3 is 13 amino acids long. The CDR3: CATSSGVSFEQYF.

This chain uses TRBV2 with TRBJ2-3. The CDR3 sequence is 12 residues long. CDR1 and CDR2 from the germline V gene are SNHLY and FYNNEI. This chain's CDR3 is CASSSFTDTQYF.

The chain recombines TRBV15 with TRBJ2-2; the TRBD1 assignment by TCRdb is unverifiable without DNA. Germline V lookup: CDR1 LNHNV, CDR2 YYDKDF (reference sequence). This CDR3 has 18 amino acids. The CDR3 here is CATSSMTGDLGISGELFF.

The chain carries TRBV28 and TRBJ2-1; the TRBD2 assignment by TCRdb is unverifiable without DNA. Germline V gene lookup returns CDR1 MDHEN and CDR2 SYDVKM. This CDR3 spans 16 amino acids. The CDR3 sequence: CASSPVVSGIDNEQFF.

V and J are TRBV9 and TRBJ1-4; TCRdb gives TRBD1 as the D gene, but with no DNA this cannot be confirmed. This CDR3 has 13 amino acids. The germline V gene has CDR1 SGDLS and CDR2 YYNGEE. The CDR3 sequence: CASSPGDYEKLFF.

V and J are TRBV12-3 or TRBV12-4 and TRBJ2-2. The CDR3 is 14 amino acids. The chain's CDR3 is CASSFAGVTGELFF.

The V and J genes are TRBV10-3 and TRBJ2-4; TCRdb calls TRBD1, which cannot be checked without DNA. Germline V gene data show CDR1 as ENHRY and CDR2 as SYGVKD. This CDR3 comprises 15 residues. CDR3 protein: CAISESTDRGNIQYF.

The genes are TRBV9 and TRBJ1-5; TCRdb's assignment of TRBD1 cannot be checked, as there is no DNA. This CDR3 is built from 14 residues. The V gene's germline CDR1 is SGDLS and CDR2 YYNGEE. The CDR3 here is CASSGGSGNQPQHF.

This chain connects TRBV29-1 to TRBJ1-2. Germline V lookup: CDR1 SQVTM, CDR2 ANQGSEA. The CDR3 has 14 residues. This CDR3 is CSVRSIAGDYGYTF.

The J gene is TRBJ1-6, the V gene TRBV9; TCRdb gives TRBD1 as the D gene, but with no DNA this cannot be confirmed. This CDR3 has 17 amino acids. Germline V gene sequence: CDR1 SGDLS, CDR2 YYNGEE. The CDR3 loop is CASSVGARTGFTTPLHF.

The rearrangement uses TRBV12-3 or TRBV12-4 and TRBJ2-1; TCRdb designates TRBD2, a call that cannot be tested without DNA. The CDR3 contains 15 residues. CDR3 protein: CASSSGGASYNEQFF.

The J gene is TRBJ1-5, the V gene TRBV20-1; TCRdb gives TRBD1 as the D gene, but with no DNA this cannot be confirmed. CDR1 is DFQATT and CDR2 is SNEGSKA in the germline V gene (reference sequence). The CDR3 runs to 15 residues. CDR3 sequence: CSASTHRDSAQPQHF.

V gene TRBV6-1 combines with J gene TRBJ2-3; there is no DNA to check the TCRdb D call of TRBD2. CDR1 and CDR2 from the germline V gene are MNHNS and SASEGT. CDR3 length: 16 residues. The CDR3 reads CASSVSSGDLPDTQYF.

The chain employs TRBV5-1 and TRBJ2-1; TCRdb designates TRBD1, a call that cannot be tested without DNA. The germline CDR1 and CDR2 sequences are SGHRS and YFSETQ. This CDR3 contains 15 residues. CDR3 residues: CASSSGQGARDEQFF.

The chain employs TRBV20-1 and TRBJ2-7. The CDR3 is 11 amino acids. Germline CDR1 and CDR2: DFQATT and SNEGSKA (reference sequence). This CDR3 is CSARDMGEQYF.

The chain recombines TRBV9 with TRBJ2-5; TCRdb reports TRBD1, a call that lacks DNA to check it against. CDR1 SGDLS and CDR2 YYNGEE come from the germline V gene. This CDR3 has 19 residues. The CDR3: CASSASGGFGTGFQETQYF.

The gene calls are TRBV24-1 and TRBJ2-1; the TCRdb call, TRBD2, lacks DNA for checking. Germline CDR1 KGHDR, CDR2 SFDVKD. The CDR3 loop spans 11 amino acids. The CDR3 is CATSGSGEQFF.

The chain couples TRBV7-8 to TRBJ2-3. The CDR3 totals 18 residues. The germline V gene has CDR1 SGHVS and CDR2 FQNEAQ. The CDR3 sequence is CASTHHGAREEGTDTQYF.

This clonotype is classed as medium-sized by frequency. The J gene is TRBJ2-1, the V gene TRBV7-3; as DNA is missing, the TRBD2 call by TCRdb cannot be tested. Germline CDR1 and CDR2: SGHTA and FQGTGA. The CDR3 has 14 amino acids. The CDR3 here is CASSPLPFGNEQFF.

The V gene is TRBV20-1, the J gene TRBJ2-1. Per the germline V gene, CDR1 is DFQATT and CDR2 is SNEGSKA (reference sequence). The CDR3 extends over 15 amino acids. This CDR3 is CSARGIDLAYNEQFF.